The source of this T cell receptor beta chain is a study of CD4 and CD8 cells across lung adenocarcinoma regions. The germline V gene encodes CDR1 MNHEY and CDR2 SMNVEV (reference sequence). The CDR3 covers 15 residues. V lost 8 bases, J lost 7 bases, and 21 bases lay in between. Each CDR3 protein is one row after TCRdb ran MiXCR on the PCR reads. This sample yields tens of thousands of distinct CDR3 sequences, of which less than 65% are seen a single time; under 25% belongs to the top ten. Sequencing was performed on CD8+ T cells from the center of a lung tumor. The receptor was isolated from a female donor with lung adenocarcinoma. The CD4 and CD8 labels of this study may be unreliable. J is TRBJ2-1 and V is TRBV27, with a possible D match to TRBD2 (5 bases). CDR3 loop: CASALRWAGGNEQFF. CDR3 in DNA: TGTGCCAGCGCACTTCGGTGGGCAGGCGGGAATGAGCAGTTCTTC.